A selection of T cell receptor beta chains follows, all from one sample in a study of CD8 T cells in ankylosing spondylitis. TCRdb itself ran the 5' RACE reads through MiXCR, one entry per CDR3 protein. This sample has a few hundred thousand distinct CDR3 sequences, with approximately 17% found just once. The sequencing sample was made of blood, either unsorted or a sorted T cell fraction (not recorded which). These receptors all come from a male donor with ankylosing spondylitis. CDR3s include the opening cysteine and the closing phenylalanine or tryptophan. The D gene is left open where the match is weak. Not every row has a clone size; where given, it reads once, few, many or a size class.

>TRBJ1-1|few|.|TRBV3-1
CASSQRPRLTEAFF
TGTGCCAGCAGCCAAAGGCCCCGTTTAACTGAAGCTTTCTTT
>TRBJ2-2|few|.|TRBV4-3
CASSQEGGRGNTGELFF
TGCGCCAGCAGCCAAGAGGGGGGCAGGGGAAACACCGGGGAGCTGTTTTTT
>TRBJ2-6|.|.|TRBV9
CASSVRGSSGANVLTF
TGTGCCAGCAGCGTCCGGGGAAGCTCTGGGGCCAACGTCCTGACTTTC
>TRBJ2-7|few|.|TRBV11-2
CASSRDPPYEQYF
TGTGCCAGCAGCCGGGACCCGCCCTACGAGCAGTACTTC
>TRBJ2-5|.|TRBD2|TRBV5-1
CASSDVGGKETQYF
TGCGCCAGCAGCGACGTGGGGGGGAAAGAGACCCAGTACTTC
>TRBJ2-2|.|.|TRBV19
CASRLGNTGELFF
TGTGCCAGTAGGCTTGGTAACACCGGGGAGCTGTTTTTT
>TRBJ2-3|.|TRBD2|TRBV9
CASSVLGSGAPDTQYF
TGTGCCAGCAGCGTTCTAGGTAGCGGGGCCCCAGATACGCAGTATTTT
>TRBJ2-1|few|TRBD2|TRBV12-3/TRBV12-4
CATRLAAYNEQFF
TGTGCCACTAGACTAGCAGCTTACAATGAGCAGTTCTTC
>TRBJ2-3|once|.|TRBV28
CASSTPSQGMATDTQYF
TGTGCCAGCAGTACCCCATCACAGGGTATGGCCACAGATACGCAGTATTTT
>TRBJ2-7|.|.|TRBV6-2/TRBV6-3
CASTVPPYEQYF
TGTGCCAGCACCGTACCCCCCTACGAGCAGTACTTC
>TRBJ1-5|few|.|TRBV6-2/TRBV6-3
CASSYNGEGQPQHF
TGTGCCAGCAGTTACAATGGGGAAGGGCAGCCCCAGCATTTT
>TRBJ2-1|.|TRBD2|TRBV6-2/TRBV6-3
CASSYRTSGGHNEQFF
TGTGCCAGCAGTTATAGGACTAGCGGGGGCCACAATGAGCAGTTCTTC
>TRBJ2-5|few|.|TRBV5-1
CASSLASTARETQYF
TGCGCCAGCAGCTTGGCTTCCACCGCACGGGAGACCCAGTACTTC
>TRBJ2-1|.|.|TRBV27
CASSPLASGYNEQFF
TGTGCCAGCAGTCCGCTAGCGTCAGGGTACAATGAGCAGTTCTTC
>TRBJ2-3|.|TRBD2|TRBV5-6
CASSSIGLLAGGQFTQYF
TGTGCCAGCAGCTCCATTGGTTTGCTAGCGGGGGGGCAGTTTACGCAGTATTTT
>TRBJ1-4|few|.|TRBV7-8
CASSPLGYGGVEKLFF
TGTGCCAGCAGCCCATTGGGGTATGGGGGTGTTGAAAAACTGTTTTTT
>TRBJ2-7|many|TRBD1|TRBV7-9
CASSPGGGREEQYF
TGTGCCAGCAGCCCAGGGGGCGGCCGCGAGGAGCAGTACTTC
>TRBJ1-1|few|.|TRBV10-3
CAISERNTEAFF
TGTGCCATCAGTGAGAGGAACACTGAAGCTTTCTTT
>TRBJ2-3|few|.|TRBV7-2
CASSLAQGTSTDTQYF
TGTGCCAGCAGCTTAGCGCAGGGGACTAGCACAGATACGCAGTATTTT
>TRBJ1-4|.|TRBD1|TRBV4-2
CASSQEPGQPEKLFF
TGTGCCAGCAGCCAGGAACCGGGACAGCCAGAAAAACTGTTTTTT
>TRBJ2-7|.|TRBD2|TRBV20-1
CSALPGTSGYEQYF
TGCAGTGCCCTACCTGGGACTAGCGGCTACGAGCAGTACTTC
>TRBJ2-2|few|.|TRBV6-5
CASSYSEGGPGELFF
TGTGCCAGCAGTTACTCGGAGGGGGGGCCCGGGGAGCTGTTTTTT
>TRBJ1-1|many|.|TRBV7-2
CASSSYTEAFF
TGTGCCAGCAGCTCCTACACTGAAGCTTTCTTT
>TRBJ2-3|.|TRBD2|TRBV27
CASSYVSGRALVDTQYF
TGTGCCAGCAGTTATGTCAGCGGGAGGGCCCTCGTAGATACGCAGTATTTT
>TRBJ1-6|.|.|TRBV11-2
CASSSGGKGGYNSPLHF
TGTGCCAGCAGCAGTGGGGGGAAGGGGGGATATAATTCACCCCTCCACTTT
>TRBJ1-4|.|.|TRBV4-2
CASSQVSGAREEKLFF
TGTGCCAGCAGCCAAGTGTCAGGGGCAAGGGAGGAAAAACTGTTTTTT
>TRBJ2-1|few|TRBD2|TRBV20-1
CSPKHSGMSYNEQFF
TGCAGTCCCAAACATAGCGGGATGTCCTACAATGAGCAGTTCTTC
>TRBJ2-1|many|.|TRBV15
CATSRDGHDEQFF
TGTGCCACCAGCAGAGATGGACACGATGAGCAGTTCTTC
>TRBJ2-3|.|.|TRBV4-1
CASSQDGLGGALKDTQYF
TGCGCCAGCAGCCAAGATGGATTGGGGGGGGCACTCAAAGATACGCAGTATTTT
>TRBJ1-6|few|.|TRBV12-3/TRBV12-4
CASSRESSYNSPLHF
TGTGCCAGCAGCAGAGAGAGCTCCTATAATTCACCCCTCCACTTT
>TRBJ2-7|.|TRBD1|TRBV4-1
CASSQEQGVTYEQYF
TGCGCCAGCAGCCAAGAGCAGGGGGTGACCTACGAGCAGTACTTC
>TRBJ1-1|few|.|TRBV6-2/TRBV6-3
CASKGTPNTEAFF
TGTGCCAGCAAGGGGACCCCGAACACTGAAGCTTTCTTT
>TRBJ1-1|few|.|TRBV12-3/TRBV12-4
CASSPQRYKNTEAFF
TGTGCCAGCAGTCCCCAGAGATACAAGAACACTGAAGCTTTCTTT
>TRBJ2-6|.|.|TRBV15
CATSGQGGIAGANVLTF
TGTGCCACCAGCGGTCAAGGCGGGATAGCTGGGGCCAACGTCCTGACTTTC
>TRBJ2-1|.|.|TRBV4-2
CASSPLNSGYNEQFF
TGTGCCAGCAGCCCACTCAATAGCGGCTACAATGAGCAGTTCTTC
>TRBJ2-3|.|.|TRBV7-2
CASSLFGQRTDTQYF
TGTGCCAGCAGCTTATTCGGGCAGCGCACAGATACGCAGTATTTT
>TRBJ1-2|.|.|TRBV15
CATSRESNRDHGYTF
TGTGCCACCAGCAGAGAATCCAACAGGGACCATGGCTACACCTTC
>TRBJ2-5|few|TRBD2|TRBV11-3
CASSLGRGLAEETQYF
TGTGCCAGCAGCTTGGGGCGGGGACTAGCGGAAGAGACCCAGTACTTC
>TRBJ1-6|.|.|TRBV20-1
CSARRGELAYNSPLHF
TGCAGTGCTAGGCGGGGGGAGCTCGCTTATAATTCACCCCTCCACTTT
>TRBJ2-5|many|TRBD2|TRBV10-3
CAIGGFSGKLETQYF
TGTGCCATCGGGGGTTTTAGCGGGAAATTGGAGACCCAGTACTTC
>TRBJ1-1|few|.|TRBV5-1
CASSFHGQNTEAFF
TGCGCCAGCAGCTTTCATGGACAGAACACTGAAGCTTTCTTT
>TRBJ2-2|few|.|TRBV30
CAWSVGPGNTGELFF
TGTGCCTGGAGTGTAGGCCCGGGGAACACCGGGGAGCTGTTTTTT